This record covers a single T cell receptor (beta chain). Its antigen is still unknown. Germline V gene lookup returns CDR1 SGHRS and CDR2 YFSETQ. This CDR3 is 18 amino acids long. V lost 3 bases, J lost 3 bases, and 12 bases stayed unmatched. This sample was included in a study of vaccination effects on CD4 cells after COVID-19. Study-wide context: Samples were given by two convalescent patients 16 days and one week before vaccination.

Peptide-pool stimulation followed by sequencing identified expanded antigen-specific CD4+ clonotypes in the ViraFEST assay. Subsequent to about 10 days of culture, CD4+ T cells were isolated. Between March and December 2020, the person had a SARS-CoV-2 infection that PCR confirmed. Fresh IL-2-containing medium replaced half the medium on days 3 and 7. Profiling relied on immunoSEQ multiplex PCR, and the TCRdb table lists in-frame clones only, not all of them. The repertoire holds under 25,000 clones, with roughly 74% as singletons. The chain joins TRBV5-1 to TRBJ2-5; 12 bases fit TRBD1. The sample here was CD4+ T cells from PBMCs cultured with a peptide pool, taken before COVID-19 vaccination. This TCR was sampled from a human donor who had a prior SARS-CoV-2 infection. The CDR3 spells CASSSLRVGTGGEETQYF. DNA for the CDR3: TGCGCCAGCAGCTCTCTCCGGGTCGGGACAGGGGGCGAAGAGACCCAGTACTTC. The variable domain in full, with the rest retrieved from reference TRBV5-1 and TRBJ2-5, is KAGVTQTPRYLIKTRGQQVTLSCSPISGHRSVSWYQQTPGQGLQFLFEYFSETQRNKGNFPGRFSGRQFSNSRSEMNVSTLELGDSALYLCASSSLRVGTGGEETQYFGPGTRLLVL.